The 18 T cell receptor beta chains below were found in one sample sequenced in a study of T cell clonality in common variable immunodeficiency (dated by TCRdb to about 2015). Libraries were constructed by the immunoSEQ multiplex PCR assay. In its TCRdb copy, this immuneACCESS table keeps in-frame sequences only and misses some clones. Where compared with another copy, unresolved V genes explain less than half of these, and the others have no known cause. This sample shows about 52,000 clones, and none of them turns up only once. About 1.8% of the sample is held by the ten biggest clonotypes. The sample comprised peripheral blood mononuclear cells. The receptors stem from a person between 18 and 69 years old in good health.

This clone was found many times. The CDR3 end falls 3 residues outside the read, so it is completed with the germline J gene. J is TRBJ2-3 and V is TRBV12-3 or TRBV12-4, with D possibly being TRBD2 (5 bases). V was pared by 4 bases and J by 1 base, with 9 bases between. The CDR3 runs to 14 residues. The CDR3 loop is CASSSIGGTDTQYF. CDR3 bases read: TGTGCCAGCAGTTCCATCGGGGGCACAGATACG.

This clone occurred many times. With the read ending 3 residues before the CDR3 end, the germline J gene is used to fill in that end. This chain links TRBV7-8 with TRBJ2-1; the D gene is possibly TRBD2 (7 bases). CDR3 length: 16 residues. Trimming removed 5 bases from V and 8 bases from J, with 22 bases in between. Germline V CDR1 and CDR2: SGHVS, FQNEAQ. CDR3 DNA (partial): TGTGCCAGCAGCGCACTAAGGGGGGGAGGGAGCGATGAG. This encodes CASSALRGGGSDE. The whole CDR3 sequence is CASSALRGGGSDEQFF.

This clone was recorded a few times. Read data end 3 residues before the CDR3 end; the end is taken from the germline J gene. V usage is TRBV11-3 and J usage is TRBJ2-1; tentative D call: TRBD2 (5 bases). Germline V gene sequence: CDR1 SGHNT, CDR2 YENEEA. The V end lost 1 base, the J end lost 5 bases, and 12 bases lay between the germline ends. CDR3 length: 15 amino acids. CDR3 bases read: TGTGCCAGCAGCTTAGGACTACTCCCCGACAATGAG. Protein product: CASSLGLLPDNE. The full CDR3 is CASSLGLLPDNEQFF.

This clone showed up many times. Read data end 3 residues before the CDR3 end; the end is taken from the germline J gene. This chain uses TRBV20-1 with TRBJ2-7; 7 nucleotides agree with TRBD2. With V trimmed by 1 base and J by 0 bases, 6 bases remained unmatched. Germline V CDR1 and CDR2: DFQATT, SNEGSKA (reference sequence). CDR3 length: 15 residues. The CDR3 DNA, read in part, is TGCAGTGCTAGAGCGCCAGCGGGAAGCTCCTACGAG. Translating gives CSARAPAGSSYE. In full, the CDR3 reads CSARAPAGSSYEQYF.

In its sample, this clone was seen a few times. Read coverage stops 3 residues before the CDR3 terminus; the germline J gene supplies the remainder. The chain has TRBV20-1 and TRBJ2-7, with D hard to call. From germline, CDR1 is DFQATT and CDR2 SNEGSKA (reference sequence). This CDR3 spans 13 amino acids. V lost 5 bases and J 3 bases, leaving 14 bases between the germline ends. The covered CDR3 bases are TGCAGTGCTCGCGCCGGCAGGCACTACGAG. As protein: CSARAGRHYE. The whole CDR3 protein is CSARAGRHYEQYF.

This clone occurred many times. The CDR3 bases that were read are TGTGCCAGCAGTTGGACTAGTCTGTACAATGAG. Translation: CASSWTSLYNE. The whole CDR3 protein is CASSWTSLYNEQFF. The rearrangement links TRBV6-2 or TRBV6-3 to TRBJ2-1; 7 bases align to TRBD2. The CDR3 is cut off 3 residues early in the read; its end comes from the germline J gene. CDR1 and CDR2 from the germline V gene are MNHEY and SVGEGT. The CDR3 consists of 14 residues. The trim removed 4 bases at V and 4 bases at J, leaving 4 bases unmatched.

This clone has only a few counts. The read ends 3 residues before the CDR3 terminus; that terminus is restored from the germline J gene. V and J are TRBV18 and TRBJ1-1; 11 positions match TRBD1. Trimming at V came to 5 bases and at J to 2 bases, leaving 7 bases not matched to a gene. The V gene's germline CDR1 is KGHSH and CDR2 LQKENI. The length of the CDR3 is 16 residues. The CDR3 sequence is CASSKGQGALNTEAFF. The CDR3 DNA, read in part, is TGTGCCAGCTCAAAAGGACAGGGGGCTCTCAACACTGAA.

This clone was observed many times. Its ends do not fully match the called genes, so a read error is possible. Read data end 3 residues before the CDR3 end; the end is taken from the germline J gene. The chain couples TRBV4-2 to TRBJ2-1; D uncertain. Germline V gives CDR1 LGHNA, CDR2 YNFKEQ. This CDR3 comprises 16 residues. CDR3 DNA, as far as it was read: TGCGCCAGCAGCCAAGTCACTCTGAGCTCCTACAATGAG. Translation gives CASSQVTLSSYNE. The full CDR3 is CASSQVTLSSYNEQFF.

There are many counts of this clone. The CDR3 region is CASSAAGTSGYEQYF. The covered CDR3 bases are TGTGCCAGCAGTGCAGCCGGGACTAGCGGCTACGAG. The rearrangement links TRBV6-2 or TRBV6-3 to TRBJ2-7; 11 bases are shared with TRBD2. The read is 3 residues too short to cover the CDR3 end, so that end is filled in from the germline J gene. J gave up 3 bases and V 5 bases, and 6 bases lay outside the gene matches. The germline gives CDR1 MNHEY, CDR2 SVGEGT. This CDR3 has 15 residues.

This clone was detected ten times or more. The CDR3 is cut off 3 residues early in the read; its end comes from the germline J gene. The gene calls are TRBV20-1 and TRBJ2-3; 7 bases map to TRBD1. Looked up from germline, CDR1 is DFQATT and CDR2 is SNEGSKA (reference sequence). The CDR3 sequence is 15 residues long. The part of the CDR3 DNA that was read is TGCAGTGCTAGACCCTTCGGACAGGTCCATCAGCCG. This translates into CSARPFGQVHQP. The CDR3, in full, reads CSARPFGQVHQPQYF.

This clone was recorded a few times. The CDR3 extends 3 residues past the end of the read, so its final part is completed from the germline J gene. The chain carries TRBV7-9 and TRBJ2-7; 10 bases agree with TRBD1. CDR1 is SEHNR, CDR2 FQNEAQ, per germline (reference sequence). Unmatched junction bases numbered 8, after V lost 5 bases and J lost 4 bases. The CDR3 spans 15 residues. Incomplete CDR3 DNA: TGTGCCAGCAGCCCTGGGGGACAGGGGCCGTACGAG. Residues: CASSPGGQGPYE. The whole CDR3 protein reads CASSPGGQGPYEQYF.

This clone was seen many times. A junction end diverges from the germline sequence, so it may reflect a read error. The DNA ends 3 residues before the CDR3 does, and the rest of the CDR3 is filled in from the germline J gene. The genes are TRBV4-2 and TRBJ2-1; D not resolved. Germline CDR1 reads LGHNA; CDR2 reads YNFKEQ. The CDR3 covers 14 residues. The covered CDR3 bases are TGCGCCAGCAGCCTTGGGCAGCCGGCCAATGAG. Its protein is CASSLGQPANE. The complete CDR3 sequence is CASSLGQPANEQFF.

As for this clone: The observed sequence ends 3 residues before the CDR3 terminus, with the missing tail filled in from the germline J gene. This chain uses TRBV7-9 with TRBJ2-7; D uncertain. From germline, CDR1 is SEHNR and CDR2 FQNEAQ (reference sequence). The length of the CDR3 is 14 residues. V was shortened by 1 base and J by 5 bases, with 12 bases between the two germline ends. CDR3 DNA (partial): TGTGCCAGCAGCTTAGAGGCCTTGAGTCACGAG. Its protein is CASSLEALSHE. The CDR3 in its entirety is CASSLEALSHEQYF.

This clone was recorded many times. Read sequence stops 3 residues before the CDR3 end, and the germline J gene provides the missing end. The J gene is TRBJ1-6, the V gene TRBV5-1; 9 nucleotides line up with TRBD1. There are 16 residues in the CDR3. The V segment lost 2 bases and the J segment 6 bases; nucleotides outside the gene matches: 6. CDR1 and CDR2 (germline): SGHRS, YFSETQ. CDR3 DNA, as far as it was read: TGCGCCAGCAGCTTAAGGGACAGGGAGGGTAATTCACCC. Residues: CASSLRDREGNSP. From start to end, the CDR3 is CASSLRDREGNSPLHF.

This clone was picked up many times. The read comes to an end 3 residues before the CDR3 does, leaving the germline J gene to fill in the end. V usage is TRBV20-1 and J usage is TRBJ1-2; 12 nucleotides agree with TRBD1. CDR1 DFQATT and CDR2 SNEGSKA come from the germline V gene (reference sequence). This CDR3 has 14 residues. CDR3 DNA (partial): TGCAGTGCCGGGACAGGGGGCGGTACAGGAGGC. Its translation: CSAGTGGGTGG. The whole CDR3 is CSAGTGGGTGGYTF.

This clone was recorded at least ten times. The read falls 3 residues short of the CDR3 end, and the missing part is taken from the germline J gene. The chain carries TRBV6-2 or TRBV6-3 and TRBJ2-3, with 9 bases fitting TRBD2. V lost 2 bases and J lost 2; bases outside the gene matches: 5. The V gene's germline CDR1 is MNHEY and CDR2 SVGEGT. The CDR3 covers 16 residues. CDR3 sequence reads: CASSYDSGGPTDTQYF. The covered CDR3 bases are TGTGCCAGCAGTTACGACAGCGGGGGGCCCACAGATACG.

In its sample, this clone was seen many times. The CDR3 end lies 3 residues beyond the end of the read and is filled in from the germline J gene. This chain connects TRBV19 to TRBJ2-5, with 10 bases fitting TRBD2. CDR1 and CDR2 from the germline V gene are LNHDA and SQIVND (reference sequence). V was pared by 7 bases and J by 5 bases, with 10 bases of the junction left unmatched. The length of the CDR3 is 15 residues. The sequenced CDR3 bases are TGTGCCAGTATGTCGAGCGGGGGGGCTCGCGAGACC. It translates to CASMSSGGARET. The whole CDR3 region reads CASMSSGGARETQYF.

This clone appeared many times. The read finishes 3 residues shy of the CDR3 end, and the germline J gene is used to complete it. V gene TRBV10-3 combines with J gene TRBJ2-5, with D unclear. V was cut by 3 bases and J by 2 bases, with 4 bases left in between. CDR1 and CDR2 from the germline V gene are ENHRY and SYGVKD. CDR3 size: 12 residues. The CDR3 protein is CAISEHQETQYF. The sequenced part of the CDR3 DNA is TGTGCCATCAGTGAACATCAAGAGACC.